Only a few counts were recorded for the clone carrying this T cell receptor (beta chain). As yet, its antigen is unknown. This entry belongs to a study of response to subunit inactivated influenza vaccine. CDR1 and CDR2 (germline): MNHEY, SVGAGI. This CDR3 comprises 15 residues. With 3 bases removed from V and 6 bases from J, the gap between germline ends came to 16 bases. Study-wide results and limits: Authors suggested few new T cells are recruited by each seasonal influenza vaccination.

From the RT-PCR reads, TCRdb called clonotypes with MiXCR, one entry per CDR3 protein. Of 530,000 or so distinct CDR3 sequences detected, around 25% appear once; the ten largest clones hold 1.5% to 2%. This TCR came from a man between 50 and 59 years old who received an inactivated influenza vaccine. The chain carries TRBV6-5 and TRBJ2-3, with D unresolved. Sequenced here: CD4+ T cells sorted from PBMCs, sampled less than 6 days after vaccination. CDR3 protein: CASSYGVRPHDTQYF. In DNA form, the CDR3 reads TGTGCCAGCAGTTATGGTGTGCGCCCACACGATACGCAGTATTTT.